Reported below is one TCR beta chain. Antigen specificity is unknown. V dropped 6 bases and J dropped 6 bases, with 17 bases sitting between them. The CDR3 extends over 14 amino acids. Germline CDR1 is MNHEY and CDR2 is SVGAGI. The treatment here: oral pan-JAK inhibitor, 5-10 mg twice daily. Peripheral blood samples and lesional scalp punch biopsies were obtained from alopecia areata patients. TCR sequencing used cDNA made by reverse transcription of extracted RNA. Here immunoSEQ multiplex PCR was the method, and the copy in TCRdb shows in-frame clones only, minus some. The sample carries about 190,000 clones, around 66% recorded once. The data originate from a study of CD8+ T cells in alopecia areata. General study points: Many expanded lesional clones remained in scalp and blood on tofacitinib. Lesional scalp, especially alopecia totalis/universalis, showed higher clonality than normal scalp. Expanded CD8+ clones among the top 100, and scalp clonality, were significantly decreased by tofacitinib.

This receptor was identified in a human donor with alopecia areata. This chain uses TRBV6-5 with TRBJ1-2; perhaps TRBD1 as D (6 bases). Here the sequenced sample was CD4+ T cells sorted from blood, taken at week 4, from a patient treated with tofacitinib. The CDR3 here is CASSLQGGRDGYTF. CDR3 bases: TGTGCCAGCAGCTTACAGGGAGGAAGGGATGGCTACACCTTC.